This T cell receptor (beta chain) comes out of a study of cytomegalovirus exposure and HLA in healthy donors. Study details: It was reported in a later analysis that the 100 to 150 validation repertoires used the same platform as the approximately 690 first-cohort repertoires.

Profiling relied on immunoSEQ multiplex PCR, and the TCRdb table lists in-frame clones only, not all of them. Here the sample spans some 190,000 clones, about 82% being singletons. Study observations and caveats: First-cohort TCR clusters tended to co-occur in the 90 to 150 validation repertoires, a later analysis found. Listed as cytomegalovirus-associated were 164 TCR beta chains. In vitro checks showed that a few CMV-associated chains really do target CMV antigens.

The J segment lost 9 bases and the V segment lost 10 bases, leaving 14 bases of the junction unmatched. CDR1 and CDR2 (germline): MNHEY, SMNVEV (reference sequence). CDR3 length: 15 amino acids. For this clone: What it binds is not known.

The specimen sequenced was PBMCs. This sequence was found in a woman younger than 35 in good health and CMV-seronegative. The chain carries TRBV27 and TRBJ2-1, with TRBD2 matching 11 bases. The CDR3 region is CATAGVLAGGGEQFF. DNA for the CDR3: TGTGCCACTGCAGGGGTGCTAGCGGGGGGAGGTGAGCAGTTCTTC.